What follows are 32 T cell receptor beta chains derived from one specimen sequenced in a study of blood T cell repertoires in COVID-19. Clones were read by immunoSEQ multiplex PCR, and TCRdb kept only the in-frame ones, dropping some. Of about 250,000 clones in the sample, over 75% were seen once. The sequencing sample was made of peripheral blood. These receptors came from a human donor with COVID-19, enrolled during active disease. The donor label of this sample is uncertain.

The chain combines TRBV9 with TRBJ2-3; 8 bases align to TRBD2. Trimming removed 0 bases from V and 3 bases from J; junction bases left unmatched: 0. CDR3 size: 14 residues. Per germline, CDR1 SGDLS and CDR2 YYNGEE. The CDR3 here is CASSVGLATDTQYF. The CDR3 DNA follows: TGTGCCAGCAGCGTAGGACTAGCGACAGATACGCAGTATTTT.

The CDR3 nucleotides read TGCAGCGGGGACGGACAGGGGGTGAATGGCTACACCTTC. Protein sequence: CSGDGQGVNGYTF. The J gene is TRBJ1-2, the V gene TRBV29-1, with 10 bases that match TRBD1. J gave up 6 bases and V 7 bases, and 8 bases lay outside the gene matches. The CDR3 is made up of 13 amino acids. Germline CDR1 SQVTM, CDR2 ANQGSEA.

V usage is TRBV24-1 and J usage is TRBJ2-3; 8 nucleotides agree with TRBD1. The J segment lost 3 bases and the V segment lost 6 bases, leaving 13 bases of the junction unmatched. Germline assignment: CDR1 KGHDR and CDR2 SFDVKD. The CDR3 sequence is 17 residues long. The CDR3 region is CATSSTGQGFMTDTQYF. In DNA form, the CDR3 reads TGTGCCACCAGTTCGACCGGACAGGGTTTTATGACAGATACGCAGTATTTT.

The V gene is TRBV7-8, the J gene TRBJ1-2; no reliable D call. Per the germline V gene, CDR1 is SGHVS and CDR2 is FQNEAQ. The CDR3 is 17 residues long. The V gene lost 2 bases and the J gene lost 2 bases, with 18 bases spanning the gap. The CDR3 sequence is CASSLRVSDRGNYGYTF. Written as DNA, the CDR3 is TGTGCCAGCAGCTTAAGAGTAAGCGATCGTGGGAACTATGGCTACACCTTC.

The chain carries TRBV10-3 and TRBJ2-1; TRBD1 matches 8 bases. CDR3 length equals 15 residues. V shed 3 bases, J shed 6 bases, and the junction held 7 bases outside the gene matches. Germline V gene sequence: CDR1 ENHRY, CDR2 SYGVKD. As DNA, the CDR3 is TGTGCCATCAGTGACCCCGAGGACAGGGTCAATGAGCAGTTCTTC. Translating it yields CAISDPEDRVNEQFF.

The CDR3 is CASSLAQDRSTDTQYF. CDR3 sequence (DNA): TGTGCCAGCAGCTTAGCTCAGGACAGAAGCACAGATACGCAGTATTTT. The genes are TRBV7-6 and TRBJ2-3; TRBD1 might be the D (6 bases). V was pared by 0 bases and J by 0 bases, with 10 bases between. The CDR3 runs to 16 residues. Germline V lookup: CDR1 SGHVS, CDR2 FNYEAQ. Full variable domain (rest looked up from reference TRBV7-6 and TRBJ2-3): GAGVSQSPRYKVTKRGQDVALRCDPISGHVSLYWYRQALGQGPEFLTYFNYEAQQDKSGLPNDRFSAERPEGSISTLTIQRTEQRDSAMYRCASSLAQDRSTDTQYFGPGTRLTVL.

This chain links TRBV6-2 or TRBV6-3 with TRBJ2-3, with 9 bases that match TRBD2. CDR3 length equals 16 residues. Germline V gene lookup returns CDR1 MNHEY and CDR2 SVGEGT. J lost 6 bases, V lost 6 bases, and 13 bases had no gene match. The CDR3 protein is CASSPPGSGREDTQYF. The CDR3 bases are TGTGCCAGCAGCCCCCCGGGTAGCGGGAGAGAGGATACGCAGTATTTT.

The V call is TRBV2, the J call TRBJ1-2; 7 nucleotides match TRBD1. The germline V gene encodes CDR1 SNHLY and CDR2 FYNNEI. This CDR3 contains 14 residues. J lost 10 bases, V lost 5 bases, and 13 bases had no gene match. CDR3 loop: CASSWRPEGADYTF. In nucleotides, the CDR3 is TGTGCCAGCAGTTGGAGGCCTGAGGGGGCGGACTACACCTTC.

The V and J genes are TRBV3-1 (or the pseudogene TRBV3-2) and TRBJ2-2; 7 bases are shared with TRBD2. With V trimmed by 6 bases and J by 9 bases, 13 bases remained unmatched. There are 15 residues in the CDR3. Germline V CDR1 and CDR2: LGHDT, YNNKEL (reference sequence). The CDR3 nucleotides are TGTGCCAGCAGGCCCGCGGGGGACCGGTATCGGGAGCTGTTTTTT. This gives the protein CASRPAGDRYRELFF.

The chain carries TRBV19 and TRBJ1-6; unclear D gene. CDR1 LNHDA and CDR2 SQIVND come from the germline V gene (reference sequence). This CDR3 contains 14 residues. The ends were cut back, 4 bases at V and 7 bases at J, with 11 bases in the middle. As DNA, the CDR3 is TGTGCCAGTAGTAAGCGAACCAGAAATTCACCCCTCCACTTT. Amino acid sequence: CASSKRTRNSPLHF.

The J gene is TRBJ1-4, the V gene TRBV7-2; a possible D gene is TRBD1 (5 bases). The germline gives CDR1 SGHTA, CDR2 FQGNSA. There are 15 residues in the CDR3. V gave up 4 bases and J gave up 2 bases, with 11 bases separating them. CDR3 sequence (DNA): TGTGCCAGCAGCTCTACCAGGGCGACTAATGAAAAACTGTTTTTT. Translating gives CASSSTRATNEKLFF.

This chain connects TRBV4-2 to TRBJ2-3; unclear D gene. This CDR3 region has 17 residues. Trimming left V 4 bases short and J 3 bases short, with 20 bases between. Germline values: CDR1 LGHNA, CDR2 YNFKEQ. The CDR3 nucleotides read TGTGCCAGCAGCCTTCACTTAGGAGTAGATGCGACAGATACGCAGTATTTT. Protein: CASSLHLGVDATDTQYF.

This clone appeared a single time. The chain couples TRBV7-3 to TRBJ2-1; weak D call: TRBD1 (6 bases). This CDR3 is 15 amino acids long. The V end was cut by 11 bases, the J end by 1 base, with 18 bases between. Germline V gene data show CDR1 as SGHTA and CDR2 as FQGTGA. CDR3 coding DNA: TGTGCCGTCCACAGGGACGGTAGGTCCTACAATGAGCAGTTCTTC. Its translation: CAVHRDGRSYNEQFF. The full variable domain, in which reference TRBV7-3 and TRBJ2-1 provide the parts outside the CDR3, is GAGVSQTPSNKVTEKGKYVELRCDPISGHTALYWYRQSLGQGPEFLIYFQGTGAADDSGLPNDRFFAVRPEGSVSTLKIQRTERGDSAVYLCAVHRDGRSYNEQFFGPGTRLTVL.

The chain joins TRBV3-1 (or the pseudogene TRBV3-2) to TRBJ1-1; D is perhaps TRBD1 (6 bases). Germline-derived CDR1 and CDR2 are LGHDT and YNNKEL (reference sequence). The V end lost 4 bases, the J end lost 4 bases, and 13 bases lay between the germline ends. This CDR3 is 14 amino acids long. CDR3 protein: CASSLQGLGTEAFF. The CDR3, as DNA: TGTGCCAGCAGCCTTCAGGGGCTCGGCACTGAAGCTTTCTTT.

About this clone: One end of the junction is discordant with germline, which a read error may explain. This sequence joins TRBV27 and TRBJ1-1; 7 bases are shared with TRBD1. The V gene's germline CDR1 is MNHEY and CDR2 SMNVEV (reference sequence). The CDR3 totals 15 residues. CDR3 in DNA: TGTGCCAGCAGACGGGCCTTGACAGGGAACGCTGAAGCTTTCTTT. Protein sequence: CASRRALTGNAEAFF.

The V gene is TRBV7-8, the J gene TRBJ1-2; 7 nucleotides match TRBD1. The CDR3 loop spans 17 amino acids. Germline values: CDR1 SGHVS, CDR2 FQNEAQ. Trimming took 5 bases from V and 7 from J; bases not matched to a gene: 19. CDR3 protein: CASSPPGQQAVFGGYTF. As DNA, the CDR3 is TGTGCCAGCAGCCCCCCGGGACAGCAAGCCGTCTTCGGTGGCTACACCTTC. Full variable domain (outside the CDR3, taken from reference TRBV7-8 and TRBJ1-2): GAGVSQSPRYKVAKRGQDVALRCDPISGHVSLFWYQQALGQGPEFLTYFQNEAQLDKSGLPSDRFFAERPEGSVSTLKIQRTQQEDSAVYLCASSPPGQQAVFGGYTFGSGTRLTVV.

The sample holds a few counts of this clone. V usage is TRBV5-4 and J usage is TRBJ2-7; 9 nucleotides match TRBD2. V was clipped by 7 bases and J by 3 bases; unmatched bases: 8. The CDR3 is 14 amino acids. CDR1 SGHNT and CDR2 YYREEE come from the germline V gene (reference sequence). As DNA, the CDR3 is TGTGCCAGCGCCTCGGCTAGCGGGAACTACGAGCAGTACTTC. Translating gives CASASASGNYEQYF. The whole variable domain, filled in from reference TRBV5-4 and TRBJ2-7, reads ETGVTQSPTHLIKTRGQQVTLRCSSQSGHNTVSWYQQALGQGPQFIFQYYREEENGRGNFPPRFSGLQFPNYSSELNVNALELDDSALYLCASASASGNYEQYFGPGTRLTVT.

The chain links TRBV7-2 to TRBJ1-3; D is uncertain. The CDR3 has 15 amino acids. Trimming pared 1 base from V and 2 bases from J, leaving 9 bases between. In germline, CDR1 is SGHTA, CDR2 FQGNSA. The CDR3 region is CASSLGAPAGNTIYF. In DNA, the CDR3 is TGTGCCAGCAGCTTAGGGGCCCCGGCTGGAAACACCATATATTTT.

V usage is TRBV14 and J usage is TRBJ2-7; D gene unclear. Germline V gene sequence: CDR1 SGHDN, CDR2 FVKESK. Trimming left V 1 base short and J 4 bases short, with 8 bases between. The CDR3 contains 13 residues. CDR3 coding DNA: TGTGCCAGCAGCCAAGTTACAGCATACGAGCAGTACTTC. Translating it yields CASSQVTAYEQYF.

This chain joins TRBV4-1 and TRBJ1-2; TRBD1 is a possible D gene (5 bases). In germline, CDR1 is MGHRA, CDR2 YSYEKL. Trimming shortened V by 0 bases and J by 4 bases, and 12 bases separated the two germline ends. The CDR3 consists of 15 residues. CDR3 loop: CASSQEGAVGYGYTF. The CDR3 nucleotides are TGCGCCAGCAGCCAAGAAGGGGCAGTCGGCTATGGCTACACCTTC.

The rearrangement uses TRBV9 and TRBJ1-6, with D perhaps matching TRBD1 (5 bases). The CDR3 has 13 residues. Trimming took off 4 bases at V and 7 bases at J, with 9 bases between the two ends. Germline loops: CDR1 SGDLS, CDR2 YYNGEE. This CDR3 is CASSFSGNSPLHF. In DNA form, the CDR3 reads TGTGCCAGCAGCTTCTCAGGGAATTCACCCCTCCACTTT.

As concerns this clone: The sample has other DNA sequences that encode this CDR3 too. The chain links TRBV29-1 to TRBJ1-1, with D perhaps TRBD1 (5 bases). The germline V gene has CDR1 SQVTM and CDR2 ANQGSEA. The CDR3 is 11 residues long. The V end lost 4 bases, the J end lost 7 bases, and 10 bases lay between the germline ends. The CDR3 protein is CSVGRGGEAFF. In DNA, the CDR3 is TGCAGCGTTGGACGGGGGGGTGAAGCTTTCTTT.

This sequence joins TRBV10-3 and TRBJ1-6; TRBD1 aligns across 9 bases. Trimming cost V 5 bases and J 0 bases; bases outside gene matches: 8. Germline V gives CDR1 ENHRY, CDR2 SYGVKD. The CDR3 runs 18 residues. Here the CDR3 reads CAISPGTGLSSYNSPLHF. Here the CDR3 DNA reads TGTGCCATCAGTCCCGGGACAGGGTTGAGCTCCTATAATTCACCCCTCCACTTT.

Comment on this clone: The limits of the CDR3 on the DNA are not certain, so only TCRdb's listed CDR3 is given. This rearrangement joins TRBV21-1 to TRBJ2-2; the table's D call of TRBD1 was not tested on the DNA. TRBV21-1 is a listed pseudogene. The CDR3 is 16 residues long, ends included. Here the CDR3 reads CASSKVWGRGTGELFF.

This clone was detected only a few times. This chain connects TRBV21-1 to TRBJ2-2; the D call of TRBD1 is as the table states it, not checked on the DNA. TRBV21-1 is termed a pseudogene. This CDR3 spans 13 amino acids. CDR3: CASSRGTTGELFF. The CDR3, as DNA: TGTGCCAGCAGCAGAGGGACAACCGGGGAGCTGTTTTTT.

The table lists this clone with a count of one. This rearrangement joins TRBV10-2 to TRBJ2-3, with D unresolved. The length of the CDR3 is 14 residues. The V end was cut by 4 bases, the J end by 0 bases, with 8 bases between. Germline values: CDR1 WSHSY, CDR2 SAAADI. CDR3 coding DNA: TGCGCCAGCAGTGCCCGCGGAAGCACAGATACGCAGTATTTT. This gives the protein CASSARGSTDTQYF.

This sequence joins TRBV6-5 and TRBJ2-6; maybe TRBD1 (6 bases). The CDR3 sequence is 14 residues long. Germline CDR1 is MNHEY and CDR2 is SVGAGI. Trimming took 6 bases from V and 3 from J, leaving 9 bases between them. CDR3 bases: TGTGCCAGCAGGAGGGGGAGTGGGGCCAACGTCCTGACTTTC. It translates to CASRRGSGANVLTF.

The V call is TRBV9, the J call TRBJ1-5; maybe TRBD1 (6 bases). Per germline, CDR1 SGDLS and CDR2 YYNGEE. V lost 7 bases to trimming and J lost 1 base, with 12 bases between them. This CDR3 region has 14 residues. The CDR3: CASAPGTSNQPQHF. CDR3 DNA: TGTGCCAGCGCCCCAGGGACAAGCAATCAGCCCCAGCATTTT.

This clone was detected once. The rearrangement joins TRBV28 to TRBJ2-7; 8 bases fit TRBD1. The J call may be wrong; the DNA end is better matched by TRBJ2-4. The CDR3 is 12 amino acids. CDR1 is MDHEN, CDR2 SYDVKM, per germline. The CDR3 sequence: CASRTGTGIQYF. The DNA for the CDR3 is TGTGCCAGCAGGACCGGGACAGGCATTCAGTACTTC.

The V gene is TRBV30, the J gene TRBJ2-3; weak D call: TRBD2 (6 bases). Germline-derived CDR1 and CDR2 are GTSNPN and SVGIG (reference sequence). With 0 bases removed from V and 4 bases from J, the gap between germline ends came to 14 bases. The CDR3 consists of 15 residues. CDR3 nucleotides: TGTGCCTGGAGTGTAGGGTTGGCGGGGCCAGATACGCAGTATTTT. Translating it yields CAWSVGLAGPDTQYF.

The chain uses TRBV21-1 and TRBJ1-2; the D segment call TRBD1 is taken from the table without a DNA check. TRBV21-1 has pseudogene status. This CDR3 spans 14 amino acids. The CDR3 region is CASSKDRGQNGYTF. Written as DNA, the CDR3 is TGTGCCAGCAGCAAGGACAGGGGGCAAAATGGCTACACCTTC.

V gene TRBV30 combines with J gene TRBJ1-5; tentatively, D is TRBD1 (5 bases). The V end lost 7 bases, the J end lost 4 bases, and 20 bases lay between the germline ends. In germline, CDR1 is GTSNPN, CDR2 SVGIG (reference sequence). The CDR3 runs 15 residues. The CDR3 region has the DNA TGTGCCTCCACGACCGGGGGGGTCGGGAATCAGCCCCAGCATTTT. Translating it yields CASTTGGVGNQPQHF.